The rows below give T cell receptor beta chains drawn from one sample of a study of blood T cell repertoires in COVID-19. Assay used: immunoSEQ multiplex PCR; TCRdb lists only in-frame clones, some missing. The sample contains around 97,000 clones, 88% of which appear only once. Sequenced sample: peripheral blood. All receptors come from a human donor in a cohort sampled during active COVID-19. The CDR3 runs from the conserved cysteine through the conserved F or W. Fields, in order: J gene, D gene, clone size, V gene, CDR3 DNA, CDR3 protein. The D gene is left open where the match is weak. Clone size, where shown, is once, few, many, or a class for clones that have expanded.

J gene: TRBJ2-7; D gene: -; clone size: -; V gene: TRBV28; CDR3 DNA: TGTGCCAGCAGTTCCCCCCTGGCGGGGATCGACGAGCAGTACTTC; CDR3 protein: CASSSPLAGIDEQYF
J gene: TRBJ1-4; D gene: TRBD1; clone size: -; V gene: TRBV18; CDR3 DNA: TGTGCCAGCTCACCAATCTATGCTGGGACAGCAACTAATGAAAAACTGTTTTTT; CDR3 protein: CASSPIYAGTATNEKLFF
J gene: TRBJ2-3; D gene: -; clone size: once; V gene: TRBV6-5; CDR3 DNA: TGTGCCAGCAGTTATCTCGGCAGGGCGGATACGCAGTATTTT; CDR3 protein: CASSYLGRADTQYF
J gene: TRBJ2-7; D gene: -; clone size: -; V gene: TRBV19; CDR3 DNA: TGTGCCAGTAGTATAGATAGCAGAGGCTACGAGCAGTACTTC; CDR3 protein: CASSIDSRGYEQYF
J gene: TRBJ2-5; D gene: TRBD2; clone size: -; V gene: TRBV5-1; CDR3 DNA: TGCGCCAGCAGCCCGCCGGGACTAGCGGGGGGGACGGAGACCCAGTACTTC; CDR3 protein: CASSPPGLAGGTETQYF
J gene: TRBJ2-7; D gene: -; clone size: -; V gene: TRBV7-9; CDR3 DNA: TGTGCCAGCAGCCCAACAGGCCAGAGCTCCTACGAGCAGTACTTC; CDR3 protein: CASSPTGQSSYEQYF
J gene: TRBJ2-1; D gene: TRBD2; clone size: -; V gene: TRBV6-4; CDR3 DNA: TGTGCCAGCAGTGAAAGCCTAGCGGGAGGATATGAGCAGTTCTTC; CDR3 protein: CASSESLAGGYEQFF
J gene: TRBJ2-7; D gene: -; clone size: -; V gene: TRBV3-1/TRBV3-2; CDR3 DNA: TGTGCCAGCAGCCAAGGGGGCCCTTACGAGCAGTACTTC; CDR3 protein: CASSQGGPYEQYF
J gene: TRBJ2-7; D gene: TRBD1; clone size: -; V gene: TRBV4-3; CDR3 DNA: TGCGCCAGCAGCCGGATCGACAGGGGGGGCGAGCAGTACTTC; CDR3 protein: CASSRIDRGGEQYF
J gene: TRBJ2-1; D gene: -; clone size: -; V gene: TRBV6-5; CDR3 DNA: TGTGCCAGCAGTCGGACAGCTGCATCCTACAATGAGCAGTTCTTC; CDR3 protein: CASSRTAASYNEQFF
J gene: TRBJ2-1; D gene: -; clone size: -; V gene: TRBV5-1; CDR3 DNA: TGCGCCAGCAGCCGCGGCTTCGATGGAAATGAGCAGTTCTTC; CDR3 protein: CASSRGFDGNEQFF
J gene: TRBJ2-1; D gene: TRBD2; clone size: -; V gene: TRBV29-1; CDR3 DNA: TGCAGCGTTGAACCCCTAGCGGGGGTACTCAATGAGCAGTTCTTC; CDR3 protein: CSVEPLAGVLNEQFF
J gene: TRBJ2-7; D gene: TRBD1; clone size: -; V gene: TRBV11-2; CDR3 DNA: TGTGCCAGCAGCCAACCCGGGACAGGGACCGAGCAGTACTTC; CDR3 protein: CASSQPGTGTEQYF
J gene: TRBJ1-2; D gene: -; clone size: -; V gene: TRBV4-3; CDR3 DNA: TGCGCCAGCAGCCAAGACGTAACAGGAGCTAACTATGGCTACACCTTC; CDR3 protein: CASSQDVTGANYGYTF
J gene: TRBJ2-2; D gene: TRBD1; clone size: -; V gene: TRBV9; CDR3 DNA: TGTGCCAGCAGCGTAGTAGGGACAGGCGCCAACACCGGGGAGCTGTTTTTT; CDR3 protein: CASSVVGTGANTGELFF
J gene: TRBJ2-7; D gene: TRBD2; clone size: -; V gene: TRBV11-2; CDR3 DNA: TGTGCCAGCAGCTCCCCCGGGGGGCTAGCGGGAGGCGAGCAGTACTTC; CDR3 protein: CASSSPGGLAGGEQYF
J gene: TRBJ1-6; D gene: -; clone size: -; V gene: TRBV25-1; CDR3 DNA: TGTGCCAGCAGGCTGGGGGGGGGTAAGAATTCACCCCTCCACTTT; CDR3 protein: CASRLGGGKNSPLHF
J gene: TRBJ1-4; D gene: -; clone size: -; V gene: TRBV7-9; CDR3 DNA: TGTGCCAGCAGCTTAGCGGGCGGGCAACGAGGGGAAAAACTGTTTTTT; CDR3 protein: CASSLAGGQRGEKLFF
J gene: TRBJ2-2; D gene: TRBD1; clone size: -; V gene: TRBV5-4; CDR3 DNA: TGTGCCAGCAGCCGGGGACAGGCCGCCACCGGGGAGCTGTTTTTT; CDR3 protein: CASSRGQAATGELFF
J gene: TRBJ1-1; D gene: -; clone size: -; V gene: TRBV7-9; CDR3 DNA: TGTGCCAGCAGCTTAGTTAAACAGGATAACACTGAAGCTTTCTTT; CDR3 protein: CASSLVKQDNTEAFF
J gene: TRBJ2-7; D gene: -; clone size: -; V gene: TRBV21-1; CDR3 DNA: TGTGCCAGCAGCAAAGGGTGGTTGGCAGGGTACTACTTC; CDR3 protein: CASSKGWLAGYYF
J gene: TRBJ2-1; D gene: TRBD2; clone size: once; V gene: TRBV3-1/TRBV3-2; CDR3 DNA: TGTGCCACCAAGACTAGCGGGAGTGTGAATGAGCAGTTCTTC; CDR3 protein: CATKTSGSVNEQFF
J gene: TRBJ1-1; D gene: -; clone size: once; V gene: TRBV5-4; CDR3 DNA: TGTGCCAGCAGCGTGTGGACAGAGAACACTGAAGCTTTCTTT; CDR3 protein: CASSVWTENTEAFF
J gene: TRBJ1-1; D gene: TRBD1; clone size: -; V gene: TRBV30; CDR3 DNA: TGTGCCTGGAGGCGACAGGGGATTCGGGGTGAAGCTTTCTTT; CDR3 protein: CAWRRQGIRGEAFF
J gene: TRBJ2-7; D gene: TRBD1; clone size: -; V gene: TRBV5-1; CDR3 DNA: TGCGCCAGCAGCTTGGCAGGGGGAAGCTACGAGCAGTACTTC; CDR3 protein: CASSLAGGSYEQYF
J gene: TRBJ2-7; D gene: TRBD2; clone size: -; V gene: TRBV18; CDR3 DNA: TGTGCCAGCTCGCGGGAGGCACTCTTCTACGAGCAGTACTTC; CDR3 protein: CASSREALFYEQYF
J gene: TRBJ2-3; D gene: TRBD1; clone size: -; V gene: TRBV5-1; CDR3 DNA: TGCGCCAGCAGCAGGACAGGTCCAGATACGCAGTATTTT; CDR3 protein: CASSRTGPDTQYF
J gene: TRBJ2-2; D gene: TRBD2; clone size: few; V gene: TRBV19; CDR3 DNA: TGTGCCAGTAGTATTCTAGCGGGAAGCACCGGGGAGCTGTTTTTT; CDR3 protein: CASSILAGSTGELFF
J gene: TRBJ1-2; D gene: -; clone size: -; V gene: TRBV28; CDR3 DNA: TGTGCCAGCAGTTTAGCTAGGGCAGGGTCAAGTGGCTACACCTTC; CDR3 protein: CASSLARAGSSGYTF
J gene: TRBJ1-4; D gene: -; clone size: -; V gene: TRBV30; CDR3 DNA: TGTGCCTGGAGTCGCACAGGGAAAACTAATGAAAAACTGTTTTTT; CDR3 protein: CAWSRTGKTNEKLFF
J gene: TRBJ2-7; D gene: -; clone size: -; V gene: TRBV11-2; CDR3 DNA: TGTGCCAGCAGCAAGGGGGGGGGAAGATTAATTCACGAGCAGTACTTC; CDR3 protein: CASSKGGGRLIHEQYF
J gene: TRBJ1-5; D gene: -; clone size: -; V gene: TRBV7-2; CDR3 DNA: TGTGCCAGCAGCTTAGTGGGCAGTACTAATCAGCCCCAGCATTTT; CDR3 protein: CASSLVGSTNQPQHF
J gene: TRBJ2-3; D gene: -; clone size: -; V gene: TRBV19; CDR3 DNA: TGTGCCAGTAGTCCAAGGACAGCAACAGATACGCAGTATTTT; CDR3 protein: CASSPRTATDTQYF
J gene: TRBJ2-7; D gene: -; clone size: -; V gene: TRBV27; CDR3 DNA: TGTGCCAGCAGACGAGGGGGACGAACCCCCTACGAGCAGTACTTC; CDR3 protein: CASRRGGRTPYEQYF
J gene: TRBJ2-7; D gene: TRBD1; clone size: few; V gene: TRBV5-6; CDR3 DNA: TGTGCCAGCAGCTTGTTAGGACAGGGGACCCTAGAGCAGTACTTC; CDR3 protein: CASSLLGQGTLEQYF
J gene: TRBJ1-6; D gene: -; clone size: -; V gene: TRBV2; CDR3 DNA: TGTGCCAGCATTGAGGGGCTCCAAAGACATTCACCCCTCCACTTT; CDR3 protein: CASIEGLQRHSPLHF
J gene: TRBJ1-2; D gene: -; clone size: -; V gene: TRBV27; CDR3 DNA: TGTGCCAGCAGTTTAGGGAGAGATGCGGGCTACACCTTC; CDR3 protein: CASSLGRDAGYTF
J gene: TRBJ2-1; D gene: TRBD1; clone size: -; V gene: TRBV3-1/TRBV3-2; CDR3 DNA: TGTGCCAGCAGTCCTACCGGACAGGGACCGTTCTTC; CDR3 protein: CASSPTGQGPFF
J gene: TRBJ1-6; D gene: -; clone size: -; V gene: TRBV14; CDR3 DNA: TGTGCCAGCAGCCAAGTTAAAGGCGGCTCACCCCTCCACTTT; CDR3 protein: CASSQVKGGSPLHF
J gene: TRBJ2-1; D gene: TRBD2; clone size: -; V gene: TRBV11-2; CDR3 DNA: TGTGCCAGCAGCCCCAGAGGGACTACTGGTAATGAGCAGTTCTTC; CDR3 protein: CASSPRGTTGNEQFF
J gene: TRBJ2-3; D gene: -; clone size: -; V gene: TRBV25-1; CDR3 DNA: TGTGCCAGCAGTGAATCTTTACAGGGATATACGCAGTATTTT; CDR3 protein: CASSESLQGYTQYF
J gene: TRBJ2-7; D gene: -; clone size: few; V gene: TRBV6-6; CDR3 DNA: TGTGCCAGCAGTACCGGGATCCCTATCCGTCGGAGCGAGCAGTACTTC; CDR3 protein: CASSTGIPIRRSEQYF
J gene: TRBJ1-1; D gene: -; clone size: -; V gene: TRBV28; CDR3 DNA: TGTGCCAGCAGCCCAGTTTGGGGGGTCGGCACTGAAGCTTTCTTT; CDR3 protein: CASSPVWGVGTEAFF
J gene: TRBJ1-5; D gene: -; clone size: -; V gene: TRBV19; CDR3 DNA: TGTGCCAGTAGTATATCGGACAGCCTCATCACCCAGCATTTT; CDR3 protein: CASSISDSLITQHF
J gene: TRBJ2-7; D gene: TRBD2; clone size: -; V gene: TRBV6-5; CDR3 DNA: TGTGCCAGCAGTTACCCCGGGGAGGGTATATACGAGCAGTACTTC; CDR3 protein: CASSYPGEGIYEQYF
J gene: TRBJ2-1; D gene: -; clone size: -; V gene: TRBV7-9; CDR3 DNA: TGTGCCAGCAGCTTAATAGGGACTTCCTACAATGAGCAGTTCTTC; CDR3 protein: CASSLIGTSYNEQFF
J gene: TRBJ1-5; D gene: -; clone size: -; V gene: TRBV18; CDR3 DNA: TGTGCCAGCTCACCGGTGGAGGGGCGGGATCAGCCCCAGCATTTT; CDR3 protein: CASSPVEGRDQPQHF